Listed here are 16 T cell receptor beta chains from one sample, sequenced in a study of blood T cell repertoires in COVID-19. The assay was immunoSEQ multiplex PCR, and TCRdb's table has in-frame clones only and misses some. The sample holds around 250,000 clones; about four fifths are singletons and the top ten take 1.5% to 1.7%. Sequencing used peripheral blood. These receptors were taken from a woman aged 40 to 50 who had recovered from COVID-19.

V gene TRBV10-2 combines with J gene TRBJ2-7; 8 bases align to TRBD2. The germline V gene encodes CDR1 WSHSY and CDR2 SAAADI. With 8 bases clipped from V and 0 bases from J, the junction kept 6 bases outside the gene matches. CDR3 length: 14 residues. The chain's CDR3 is CASLAGHGSYEQYF. As DNA, the CDR3 is TGCGCCAGCCTAGCGGGTCATGGCTCCTACGAGCAGTACTTC.

CDR3 in amino acids: CASSVADRVFGNTIYF. The CDR3 DNA reads TGTGCCAGCAGCGTAGCGGACAGGGTATTCGGAAACACCATATATTTT. The chain combines TRBV9 with TRBJ1-3; 8 bases match TRBD1. The junction had 6 bases not matched to a gene; V was cut back by 0 bases and J by 4 bases. The germline gives CDR1 SGDLS, CDR2 YYNGEE. This CDR3 contains 16 residues.

This clone has at least ten counts. The gene calls are TRBV2 and TRBJ2-5; the match to TRBD2 covers 8 bases. Germline V gene lookup returns CDR1 SNHLY and CDR2 FYNNEI. J was trimmed by 5 bases and V by 8 bases; bases with no gene match: 7. The length of the CDR3 is 13 residues. CDR3 coding DNA: TGTGCCAGCTGGCGGGGGGAGTGGGAGACCCAGTACTTC. Its protein product is CASWRGEWETQYF.

V gene TRBV5-1 combines with J gene TRBJ2-3; 13 nucleotides align to TRBD2. The V gene's germline CDR1 is SGHRS and CDR2 YFSETQ. This CDR3 has 18 residues. V trimming: 0 bases; J trimming: 0 bases; junction bases outside the gene matches: 4. The CDR3 nucleotides are TGCGCCAGCAGCTTGGGGACTAGCGGGGGCCGTAGCACAGATACGCAGTATTTT. It encodes CASSLGTSGGRSTDTQYF.

The rearrangement uses TRBV30 and TRBJ2-5; TRBD2 aligns across 8 bases. The V and J ends lost 5 bases and 0 bases, in that order; junction bases with no gene match: 8. Looked up from germline, CDR1 is GTSNPN and CDR2 is SVGIG (reference sequence). The CDR3 consists of 15 residues. This chain's CDR3 is CAWVHSGGDQETQYF. The CDR3 DNA reads TGTGCCTGGGTCCACAGCGGGGGCGACCAAGAGACCCAGTACTTC.

In this sample, this clone turned up a few times. In nucleotides, the CDR3 is TGTGCCAGCAGCTTGGGACAGGAGTATGGCTACACCTTC. It specifies CASSLGQEYGYTF. This chain uses TRBV5-4 with TRBJ1-2; possible D gene TRBD1, 6 bases. The CDR3 is made up of 13 amino acids. Germline V lookup: CDR1 SGHNT, CDR2 YYREEE (reference sequence). The V end lost 0 bases, the J end lost 5 bases, and 8 bases lay between the germline ends.

The rearrangement joins TRBV28 to TRBJ2-7, with D tentatively TRBD1 (6 bases). Trimming took off 6 bases at V and 6 bases at J, with 12 bases between the two ends. Germline values: CDR1 MDHEN, CDR2 SYDVKM. This CDR3 spans 12 amino acids. CDR3 nucleotide sequence: TGTGCCAGCAGACCTACAGGGTCCGAGCAGTACTTC. Encoded protein: CASRPTGSEQYF.

The V call is TRBV6-5, the J call TRBJ1-4, with TRBD1 matching 8 bases. V shed 8 bases, J shed 8 bases, and the junction held 4 bases outside the gene matches. The CDR3 sequence is 12 residues long. The germline CDR1 and CDR2 sequences are MNHEY and SVGAGI. The CDR3 here is CASRTGSEKLFF. Written as DNA, the CDR3 is TGTGCCAGCCGGACAGGGAGCGAAAAACTGTTTTTT.

The J gene is TRBJ2-7, the V gene TRBV29-1; D is possibly TRBD2 (5 bases). V lost 4 bases, J lost 2 bases, and 12 bases lay in between. CDR1 is SQVTM and CDR2 is ANQGSEA in the germline V gene. The length of the CDR3 is 13 residues. The CDR3 nucleotides are TGCAGCGTTGGGGGAGACGCGGCCTACGAGCAGTACTTC. It specifies CSVGGDAAYEQYF.

This rearrangement joins TRBV7-8 to TRBJ1-1, with D possibly being TRBD1 (5 bases). This CDR3 has 15 residues. Germline CDR1 reads SGHVS; CDR2 reads FQNEAQ. Deletions cut 1 base from V and 4 bases from J, with 13 bases between. CDR3 sequence: CASSLVSRGSTEAFF. In DNA, the CDR3 is TGTGCCAGCAGCTTAGTAAGTAGGGGAAGCACTGAAGCTTTCTTT.

This clone has more than one count but fewer than ten. V is TRBV6-6 and J is TRBJ2-5, with 9 bases lining up with TRBD1. The germline V gene has CDR1 MNHNY and CDR2 SVGAGI (reference sequence). V lost 7 bases to trimming and J lost 4 bases; unmatched junction nucleotides: 13. CDR3 size: 16 residues. The CDR3 spells CASKNRDRVRLETQYF. The CDR3 DNA is TGTGCCAGCAAAAACCGGGACAGGGTTCGGCTAGAGACCCAGTACTTC.

The J gene is TRBJ1-5, the V gene TRBV2; D remains unclear. The CDR3 contains 13 residues. From germline, CDR1 is SNHLY and CDR2 FYNNEI. The V end was cut by 2 bases, the J end by 6 bases, with 8 bases between. CDR3 residues: CASSEYRGQPQHF. The CDR3 nucleotides are TGTGCCAGCAGTGAATATCGGGGTCAGCCCCAGCATTTT. Full variable domain (outside the CDR3, taken from reference TRBV2 and TRBJ1-5): EPEVTQTPSHQVTQMGQEVILRCVPISNHLYFYWYRQILGQKVEFLVSFYNNEISEKSEIFDDQFSVERPDGSNFTLKIRSTKLEDSAMYFCASSEYRGQPQHFGDGTRLSIL.

The chain is built from TRBV12-3 or TRBV12-4 and TRBJ2-5; D is perhaps TRBD2 (6 bases). CDR3 length: 13 residues. Between the trimmed V and J ends, which lost 5 bases and 4 bases, there was a span of 11 bases. The CDR3 reads CASSLAGRETQYF. The CDR3 bases are TGTGCCAGCAGTCTTGCGGGACGAGAGACCCAGTACTTC.

The V and J genes are TRBV14 and TRBJ2-7; D not resolved. This CDR3 is 15 amino acids long. V was cut by 0 bases and J by 4 bases, with 13 bases left in between. CDR1 is SGHDN, CDR2 FVKESK, per germline. Written as DNA, the CDR3 is TGTGCCAGCAGCCAAGAAGCCCCTGGGCAATACGAGCAGTACTTC. As protein: CASSQEAPGQYEQYF. Combining the CDR3 with reference TRBV14 and TRBJ2-7 gives the whole variable domain EAGVTQFPSHSVIEKGQTVTLRCDPISGHDNLYWYRRVMGKEIKFLLHFVKESKQDESGMPNNRFLAERTGGTYSTLKVQPAELEDSGVYFCASSQEAPGQYEQYFGPGTRLTVT.

The V call is TRBV7-9, the J call TRBJ2-5, with 8 bases matching TRBD1. This CDR3 has 15 residues. The germline V gene has CDR1 SEHNR and CDR2 FQNEAQ (reference sequence). V was pared by 4 bases and J by 5 bases, with 9 bases of the junction left unmatched. CDR3 bases: TGTGCCAGCAGCTCTATGGACAGGGACTGGGAGACCCAGTACTTC. Translated: CASSSMDRDWETQYF.

This clone was counted only a few times. This chain joins TRBV7-9 and TRBJ1-5; the D is unclear. Germline V gene data show CDR1 as SEHNR and CDR2 as FQNEAQ (reference sequence). Trimming removed 5 bases from V and 2 bases from J, with 7 bases in between. The CDR3 spans 13 residues. CDR3 sequence (DNA): TGTGCCAGCAGCCGGGAGCGCAATCAGCCCCAGCATTTT. Its protein is CASSRERNQPQHF.